This TCR beta chain comes out of a study of OX40 agonist ivuxolimab in advanced cancers. Study-level information: At 0.01 to 10 mg/kg, ivuxolimab was administered intravenously to patients every 2 weeks. Antecedent anti-PD-1, anti-PD-L1 or anti-CTLA-4 therapy was permissible, with under 50% having received some. Findings and caveats of the study: Averaged across samples, CD8+ T cells carried more expanded clones than CD4+ did. Among the lowest peripheral clonal expansion occurred in 0.1-3.0 mg/kg partial responders.

As for this clone: Its antigen is undetermined.

Repertoires were generated with immunoSEQ multiplex PCR, while TCRdb's copy carries only in-frame clones and drops some. Of about 45,000 clones in the sample, about nine tenths were seen once. With 7 bases clipped from V and 2 bases from J, the junction kept 3 bases outside the gene matches. CDR1 and CDR2 (germline): SNHLY, FYNNEI. The CDR3 contains 13 residues. V usage is TRBV2 and J usage is TRBJ2-3, with TRBD2 matching over 7 bases. The specimen comprised CD4+ or CD8+ T cells sorted from blood, sampled in a trial of the OX40 agonist ivuxolimab. The receptor comes from an adult with an advanced solid tumor such as melanoma, head and neck, liver or kidney cancer. The CDR3, as DNA: TGTGCCAGCAAAGGGACTAACACAGATACGCAGTATTTT. Its protein product is CASKGTNTDTQYF.